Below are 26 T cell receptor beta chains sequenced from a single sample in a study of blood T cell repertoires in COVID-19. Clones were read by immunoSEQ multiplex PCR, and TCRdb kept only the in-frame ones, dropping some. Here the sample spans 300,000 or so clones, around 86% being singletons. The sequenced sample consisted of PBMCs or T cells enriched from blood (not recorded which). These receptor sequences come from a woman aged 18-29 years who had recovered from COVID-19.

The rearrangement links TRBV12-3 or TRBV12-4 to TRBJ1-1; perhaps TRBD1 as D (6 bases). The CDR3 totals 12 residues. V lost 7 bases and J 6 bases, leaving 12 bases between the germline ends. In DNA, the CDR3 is TGTGCCAGCAAAACAGGGAGCGCTGAAGCTTTCTTT. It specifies CASKTGSAEAFF.

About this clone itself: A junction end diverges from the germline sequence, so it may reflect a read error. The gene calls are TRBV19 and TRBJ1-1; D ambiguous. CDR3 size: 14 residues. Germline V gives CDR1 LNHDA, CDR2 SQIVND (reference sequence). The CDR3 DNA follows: TGTGCCAGTAGTCGGCTGGGAGAGAGTGGACCACCCCCATTT. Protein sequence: CASSRLGESGPPPF. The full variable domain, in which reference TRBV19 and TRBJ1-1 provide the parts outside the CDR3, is DGGITQSPKYLFRKEGQNVTLSCEQNLNHDAMYWYRQDPGQGLRLIYYSQIVNDFQKGDIAEGYSVSREKKESFPLTVTSAQKNPTAFYLCASSRLGESGPPPFGQGTRLTVV.

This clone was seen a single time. CDR3 protein: CASSFGTGPQIGLFF. The CDR3 coding sequence is TGTGCCAGCAGCTTTGGGACAGGGCCACAAATAGGACTGTTTTTT. V gene TRBV7-9 combines with J gene TRBJ1-4; 9 positions match TRBD1. The V and J ends lost 3 bases and 13 bases, in that order; junction bases with no gene match: 12. The CDR3 has 15 amino acids. Germline loops: CDR1 SEHNR, CDR2 FQNEAQ (reference sequence).

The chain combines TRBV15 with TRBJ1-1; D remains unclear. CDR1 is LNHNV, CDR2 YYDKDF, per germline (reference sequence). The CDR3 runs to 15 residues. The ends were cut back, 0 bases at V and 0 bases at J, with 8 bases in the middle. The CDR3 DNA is TGTGCCACCAGCAGAGACGTTCGGGTGAACACTGAAGCTTTCTTT. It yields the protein CATSRDVRVNTEAFF.

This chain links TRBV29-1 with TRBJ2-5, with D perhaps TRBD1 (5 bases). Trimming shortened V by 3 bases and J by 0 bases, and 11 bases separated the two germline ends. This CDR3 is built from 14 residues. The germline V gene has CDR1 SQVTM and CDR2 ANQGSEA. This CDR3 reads CSVEPGADQETQYF. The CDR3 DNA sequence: TGCAGCGTTGAGCCTGGGGCGGACCAAGAGACCCAGTACTTC.

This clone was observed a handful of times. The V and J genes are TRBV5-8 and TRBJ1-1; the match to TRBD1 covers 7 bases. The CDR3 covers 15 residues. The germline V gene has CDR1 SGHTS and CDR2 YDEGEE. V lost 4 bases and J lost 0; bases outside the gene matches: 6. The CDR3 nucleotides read TGTGCCAGCAGCCCATGGGGACAGCTGAACACTGAAGCTTTCTTT. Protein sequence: CASSPWGQLNTEAFF.

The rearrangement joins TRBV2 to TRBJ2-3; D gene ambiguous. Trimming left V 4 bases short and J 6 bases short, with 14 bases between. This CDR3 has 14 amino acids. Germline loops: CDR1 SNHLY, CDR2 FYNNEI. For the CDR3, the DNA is TGTGCCAGCAGTGCCCTGTTAGTCGGTGATACGCAGTATTTT. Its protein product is CASSALLVGDTQYF.

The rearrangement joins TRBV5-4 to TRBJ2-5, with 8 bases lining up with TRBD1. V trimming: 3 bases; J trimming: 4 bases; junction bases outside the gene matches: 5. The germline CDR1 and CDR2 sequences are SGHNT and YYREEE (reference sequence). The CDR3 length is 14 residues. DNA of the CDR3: TGTGCCAGCAGCTCGGACAGGGAGAGAGAGACCCAGTACTTC. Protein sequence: CASSSDRERETQYF.

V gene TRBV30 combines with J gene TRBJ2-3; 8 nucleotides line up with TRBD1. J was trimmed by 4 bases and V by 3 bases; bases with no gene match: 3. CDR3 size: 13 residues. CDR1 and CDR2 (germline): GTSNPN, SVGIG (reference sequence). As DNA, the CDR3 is TGTGCCTGGAGCACAGGGGGTTCAGATACGCAGTATTTT. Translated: CAWSTGGSDTQYF.

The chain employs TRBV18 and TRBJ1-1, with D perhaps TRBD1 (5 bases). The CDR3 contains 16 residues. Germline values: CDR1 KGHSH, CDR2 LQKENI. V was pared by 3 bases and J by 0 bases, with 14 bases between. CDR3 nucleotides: TGTGCCAGCTCACCGCGGGGGAGTGAGGTGAACACTGAAGCTTTCTTT. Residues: CASSPRGSEVNTEAFF.

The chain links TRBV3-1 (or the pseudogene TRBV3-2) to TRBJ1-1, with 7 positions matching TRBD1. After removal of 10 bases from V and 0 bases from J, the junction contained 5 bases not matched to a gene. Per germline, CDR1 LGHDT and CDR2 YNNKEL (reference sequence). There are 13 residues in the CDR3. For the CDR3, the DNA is TGTGCCACAAGACAGGGTTTGAACACTGAAGCTTTCTTT. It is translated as CATRQGLNTEAFF.

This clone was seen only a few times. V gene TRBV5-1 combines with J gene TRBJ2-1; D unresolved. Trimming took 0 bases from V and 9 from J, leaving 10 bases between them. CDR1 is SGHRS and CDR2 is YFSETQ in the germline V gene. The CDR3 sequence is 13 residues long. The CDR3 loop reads CASSLDSLGEQFF. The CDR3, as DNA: TGCGCCAGCAGCTTGGACAGTCTGGGTGAGCAGTTCTTC.

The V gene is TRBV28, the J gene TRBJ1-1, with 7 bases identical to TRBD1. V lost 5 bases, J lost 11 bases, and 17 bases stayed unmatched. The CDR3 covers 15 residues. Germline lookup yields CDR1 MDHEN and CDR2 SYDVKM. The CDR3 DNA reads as TGTGCCAGCAGTCCTAGGGGGCGGAATACCGGTTGGGCTTTCTTT. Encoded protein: CASSPRGRNTGWAFF.

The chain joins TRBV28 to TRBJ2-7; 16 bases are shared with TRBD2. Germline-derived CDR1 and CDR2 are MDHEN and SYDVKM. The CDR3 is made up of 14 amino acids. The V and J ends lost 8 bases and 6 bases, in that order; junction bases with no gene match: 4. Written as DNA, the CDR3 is TGTGCCAGCGCCGGGACTAGCGGGAGGGGCGAGCAGTACTTC. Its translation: CASAGTSGRGEQYF.

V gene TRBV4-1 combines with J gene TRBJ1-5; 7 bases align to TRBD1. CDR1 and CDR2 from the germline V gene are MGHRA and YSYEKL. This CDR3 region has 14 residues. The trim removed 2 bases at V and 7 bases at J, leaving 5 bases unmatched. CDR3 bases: TGCGCCAGCAGCCAATTGACAGGGAGGCAGCCCCAGCATTTT. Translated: CASSQLTGRQPQHF.

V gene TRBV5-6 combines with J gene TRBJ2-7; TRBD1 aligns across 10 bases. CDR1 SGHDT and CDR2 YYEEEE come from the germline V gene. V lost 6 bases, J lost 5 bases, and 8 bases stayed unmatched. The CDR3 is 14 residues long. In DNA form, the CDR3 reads TGTGCCAGCATCCAGGACAGGGGGAACCACGAGCAGTACTTC. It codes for CASIQDRGNHEQYF.

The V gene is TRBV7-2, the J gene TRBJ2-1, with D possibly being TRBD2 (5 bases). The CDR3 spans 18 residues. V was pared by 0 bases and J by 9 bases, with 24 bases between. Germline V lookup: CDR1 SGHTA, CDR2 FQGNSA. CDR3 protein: CASSLAHLLLGRRGEQFF. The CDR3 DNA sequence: TGTGCCAGCAGCTTAGCCCATTTGCTGTTGGGGAGACGGGGTGAGCAGTTCTTC.

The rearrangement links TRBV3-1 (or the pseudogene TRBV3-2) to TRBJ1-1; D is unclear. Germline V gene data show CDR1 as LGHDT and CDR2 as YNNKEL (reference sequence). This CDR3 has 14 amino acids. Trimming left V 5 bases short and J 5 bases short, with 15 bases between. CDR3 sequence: CASSYSSVSTEAFF. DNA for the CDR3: TGTGCCAGCAGCTATTCATCAGTATCAACTGAAGCTTTCTTT.

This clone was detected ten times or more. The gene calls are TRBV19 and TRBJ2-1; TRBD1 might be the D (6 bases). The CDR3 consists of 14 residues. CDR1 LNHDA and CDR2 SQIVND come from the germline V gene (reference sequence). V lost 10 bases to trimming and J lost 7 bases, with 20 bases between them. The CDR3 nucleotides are TGTGCCATTAATACAGGGAAGATTGGGAATGAGCAGTTCTTC. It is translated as CAINTGKIGNEQFF.

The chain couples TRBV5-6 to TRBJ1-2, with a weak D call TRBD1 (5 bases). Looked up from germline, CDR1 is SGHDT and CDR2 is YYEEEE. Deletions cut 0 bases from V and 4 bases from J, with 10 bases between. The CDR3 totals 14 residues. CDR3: CASSLEGTSYGYTF. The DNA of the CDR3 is TGTGCCAGCAGCTTGGAGGGGACTTCCTATGGCTACACCTTC.

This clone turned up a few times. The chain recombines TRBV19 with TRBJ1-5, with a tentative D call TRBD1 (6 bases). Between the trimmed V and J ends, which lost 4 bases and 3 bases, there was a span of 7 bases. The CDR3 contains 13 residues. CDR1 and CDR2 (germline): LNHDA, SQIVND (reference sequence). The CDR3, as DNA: TGTGCCAGTAGTAAGGGACACAATCAGCCCCAGCATTTT. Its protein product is CASSKGHNQPQHF.

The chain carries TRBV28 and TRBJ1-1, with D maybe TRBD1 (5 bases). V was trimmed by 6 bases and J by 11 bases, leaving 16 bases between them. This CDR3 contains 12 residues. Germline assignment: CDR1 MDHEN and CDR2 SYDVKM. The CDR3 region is CASSHGEGRAFF. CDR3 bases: TGTGCCAGCAGCCACGGTGAGGGGAGGGCTTTCTTT.

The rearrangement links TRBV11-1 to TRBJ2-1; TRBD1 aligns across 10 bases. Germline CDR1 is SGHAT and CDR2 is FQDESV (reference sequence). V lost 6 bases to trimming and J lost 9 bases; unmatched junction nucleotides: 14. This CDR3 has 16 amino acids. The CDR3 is CASSLNPGQGWSEQFF. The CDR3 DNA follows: TGTGCCAGCAGTTTAAACCCGGGACAGGGGTGGAGTGAGCAGTTCTTC.

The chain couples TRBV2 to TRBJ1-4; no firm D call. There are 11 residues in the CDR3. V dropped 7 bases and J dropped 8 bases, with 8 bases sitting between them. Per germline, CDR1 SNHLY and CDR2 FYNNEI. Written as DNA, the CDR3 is TGTGCCAGCACAGTCCTGGAAAAACTGTTTTTT. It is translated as CASTVLEKLFF.

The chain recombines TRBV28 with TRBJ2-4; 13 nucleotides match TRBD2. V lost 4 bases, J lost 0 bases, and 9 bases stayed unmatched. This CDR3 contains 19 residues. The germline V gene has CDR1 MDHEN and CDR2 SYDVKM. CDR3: CASSSFGLAGELAKNIQYF. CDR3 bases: TGTGCCAGCAGTTCCTTCGGACTAGCGGGAGAACTAGCCAAAAACATTCAGTACTTC.

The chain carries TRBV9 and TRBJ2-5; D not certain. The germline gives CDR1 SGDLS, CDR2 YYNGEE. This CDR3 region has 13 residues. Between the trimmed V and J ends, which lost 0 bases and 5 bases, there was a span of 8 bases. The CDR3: CASSVADRETQYF. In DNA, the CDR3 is TGTGCCAGCAGCGTAGCTGATCGGGAGACCCAGTACTTC.